This T cell receptor (beta chain) originates from a study of T cells expressing NK-cell markers. General study results and limits: Clarity on HCMV specificity was lacking for the expanded NKG2C+ T cell clones. These clonotypes, the leaders elsewhere, also led the CD3+CD56-NKG2C+ fraction in a handful of donors.

The CDR3 covers 12 residues. Germline assignment: CDR1 DFQATT and CDR2 SNEGSKA (reference sequence). Reanalyzing the 5' RACE reads, TCRdb keeps one entry per CDR3 protein, without DNA. This listing includes some 280,000 distinct CDR3 sequences. Turning to this clonotype: The antigen remains unidentified.

The chain links TRBV20-1 to TRBJ2-1. The sample comprised blood T cells: a sorted CD56 or NKG2C T cell subset, CD4+ or CD8+ T cells, or bulk PBMC T cells (not recorded which). This TCR derives from a man between 18 and 35 years old in good health. This CDR3 is CSARGRRNEQFF.